Included here is one T cell receptor (beta chain) sequence, with context. This entry comes from a study of shared clonotypes between healthy human individuals. Study-level information: Each donor's CD8 memory used one plate, CD8 naive two, each CD4 subset three.

Running of the assay took place at deep level. Here immunoSEQ multiplex PCR was the method, and the copy in TCRdb shows in-frame clones only, minus some. The profile covers roughly 2 million clones, with roughly 95% appearing a single time and about 1.1% taken by the ten largest. The germline V gene has CDR1 MNHNY and CDR2 SVGAGI (reference sequence). The J segment lost 0 bases and the V segment lost 7 bases, leaving 6 bases of the junction unmatched. The CDR3 is 14 residues long. Only CD45RO-negative cells positively selected for CCR7 counted as naive CD8 cells, so terminally differentiated effector memory CD45RA+ cells were excluded.

The source material was naive CD8+ T cells sorted from blood. This receptor was obtained from a man younger than 30 in good health. This rearrangement joins TRBV6-6 to TRBJ2-7; TRBD1 aligns across 7 bases. DNA of the CDR3: TGTGCCAGCAACGGACAGGAGAGCTCCTACGAGCAGTACTTC. It encodes CASNGQESSYEQYF.